What follows are 20 T cell receptor beta chains derived from one specimen sequenced in a study of CD8 T cells in ankylosing spondylitis (dated by TCRdb to about 2017). Libraries were prepared through 5' RACE. This sample was sequenced with an Illumina HiSeq 2500. Using fastp trimming at Q25 and MiXCR clonotype assembly, TCRdb reanalyzed the public sequencing data and kept in-frame beta chains. Records with the same CDR3 protein are collapsed into one entry carrying the most frequent genes and DNA. Across this sample there are fewer than 250,000 distinct CDR3 sequences, with 20% to 30% seen only once. The ten largest account for 6.6% of the sample. The sequencing sample was made of blood, either unsorted or a sorted T cell fraction (not recorded which). Source of these receptors: a male donor with ankylosing spondylitis or in good health (not recorded which).

This clonotype has ten or more counts. The V and J genes are TRBV12-3 or TRBV12-4 and TRBJ1-1; D is undetermined. This CDR3 spans 12 amino acids. Trimming removed 3 bases at V and 11 bases at J, with 13 bases between. DNA of the CDR3: TGTGCCAGCAGTTTCTCTGGCCCAGTCGCTTTCTTT. Its protein is CASSFSGPVAFF.

This clonotype was recorded at least ten times. The chain has TRBV28 and TRBJ2-7; 11 nucleotides agree with TRBD2. Germline CDR1 is MDHEN and CDR2 is SYDVKM. V gave up 10 bases and J gave up 1 base; unmatched junction bases: 6. The CDR3 has 14 amino acids. The CDR3, as DNA: TGTGCCACCTTGACTAGCGGGAATTCCTACGAGCAGTACTTC. Amino acids: CATLTSGNSYEQYF.

This clonotype was found many times. The rearrangement joins TRBV29-1 to TRBJ2-1; D is ambiguous. Germline assignment: CDR1 SQVTM and CDR2 ANQGSEA. CDR3 size: 14 residues. V lost 6 bases to trimming and J lost 7 bases, with 19 bases between them. CDR3 protein: CSVRRSSTANEQFF. The CDR3, as DNA: TGCAGCGTCCGCAGGAGCTCCACCGCGAATGAGCAGTTCTTC.

This chain links TRBV5-5 with TRBJ2-1; 8 bases fit TRBD1. Per germline, CDR1 SGHKS and CDR2 YYEKEE (reference sequence). This CDR3 region has 14 residues. The V gene end was trimmed by 1 base and the J gene end by 9 bases; junction bases not matched to a gene: 6. The CDR3 bases are TGTGCCAGCAGCTTGTGGACAGGGTCGGGTGAGCAGTTCTTC. It translates to CASSLWTGSGEQFF.

The chain recombines TRBV2 with TRBJ2-1; 12 bases line up with TRBD1. V was pared by 8 bases and J by 8 bases, with 4 bases of the junction left unmatched. Germline V lookup: CDR1 SNHLY, CDR2 FYNNEI. The CDR3 sequence is 13 residues long. The CDR3 reads CASSGTGGDEQFF. CDR3 nucleotides: TGTGCCAGCTCCGGGACAGGGGGCGATGAGCAGTTCTTC.

This clonotype has at least ten counts. V is TRBV6-1 and J is TRBJ2-3, with D perhaps TRBD2 (5 bases). Looked up from germline, CDR1 is MNHNS and CDR2 is SASEGT. V was clipped by 5 bases and J by 2 bases, with 14 bases between them. The CDR3 is 15 amino acids. CDR3 sequence reads: CASSPVGRLTDTQYF. In DNA form, the CDR3 reads TGTGCCAGCAGTCCCGTGGGGAGACTCACAGATACGCAGTATTTT.

This clonotype showed up many times. V is TRBV12-3 or TRBV12-4 and J is TRBJ2-1; 10 bases are shared with TRBD2. V shed 3 bases, J shed 5 bases, and the junction held 10 bases outside the gene matches. The CDR3 runs to 17 residues. This chain's CDR3 is CASSFLGTSGKNNEQFF. CDR3 coding DNA: TGTGCCAGCAGTTTTCTGGGCACTAGCGGGAAAAACAATGAGCAGTTCTTC.

This clonotype has ten or more counts. The chain links TRBV6-5 to TRBJ2-7, with 14 bases aligning to TRBD2. This CDR3 has 17 residues. Looked up from germline, CDR1 is MNHEY and CDR2 is SVGAGI. Germline trimming cut 2 bases from V and 6 bases from J; bases unmatched to any gene: 9. This chain's CDR3 is CASSYLTSGRAGTEQYF. The CDR3 nucleotides read TGTGCCAGCAGTTACCTGACTAGCGGGAGGGCCGGAACCGAGCAGTACTTC.

The CDR3 here is CASSPGRRSGNTIYF. The CDR3 region has the DNA TGTGCCAGCAGTCCCGGACGGAGATCTGGAAACACCATATATTTT. The chain has TRBV12-3 or TRBV12-4 and TRBJ1-3; D unresolved. The CDR3 has 15 residues. V lost 5 bases, J lost 1 base, and 12 bases lay in between.

This clonotype appeared a few times. The rearrangement joins TRBV12-3 or TRBV12-4 to TRBJ2-3; D is possibly TRBD2 (5 bases). The CDR3 spans 16 residues. Trimming left V 5 bases short and J 0 bases short, with 15 bases between. The CDR3 DNA is TGTGCCAGCAGTGACCCAAGGACTTCTAGCACAGATACGCAGTATTTT. Its translation is CASSDPRTSSTDTQYF.

This clonotype has at least ten counts. The chain carries TRBV6-5 and TRBJ2-6; no definite D call. The CDR3 runs 17 residues. V gave up 8 bases and J gave up 0 bases, with 17 bases separating them. Germline V CDR1 and CDR2: MNHEY, SVGAGI. CDR3 nucleotides: TGTGCCAGCGGGTACGACACTCGACTCTCTGGGGCCAACGTCCTGACTTTC. Encoded protein: CASGYDTRLSGANVLTF.

The genes are TRBV6-1 and TRBJ2-2; 8 bases agree with TRBD2. The length of the CDR3 is 15 residues. Germline V gene lookup returns CDR1 MNHNS and CDR2 SASEGT. V shed 7 bases, J shed 7 bases, and the junction held 11 bases outside the gene matches. Written as DNA, the CDR3 is TGTGCCAGCACCTTAGGGAGCGGGAGTGGCGGGGAGCTGTTTTTT. Its translation: CASTLGSGSGGELFF.

The sample holds many counts of this clonotype. V gene TRBV3-1 combines with J gene TRBJ1-5; D unresolved. The CDR3 sequence is 15 residues long. Germline V gene data show CDR1 as LGHDT and CDR2 as YNNKEL (reference sequence). Between the trimmed V and J ends, which lost 1 base and 2 bases, there was a span of 9 bases. DNA for the CDR3: TGTGCCAGCAGCCAAGGTTGGCAGGGCAATCAGCCCCAGCATTTT. Its protein product is CASSQGWQGNQPQHF.

CDR3 loop: CASSPQLSRGQETQYF. DNA of the CDR3: TGCGCCAGCAGCCCTCAACTTAGCAGGGGGCAAGAGACCCAGTACTTC. This rearrangement joins TRBV4-3 to TRBJ2-5; 7 nucleotides align to TRBD1. The CDR3 loop spans 16 amino acids. CDR1 and CDR2 (germline): LGHNA, YSLEER. V gave up 4 bases and J gave up 2 bases; unmatched junction bases: 10.

This sequence joins TRBV10-3 and TRBJ1-2, with D tentatively TRBD1 (6 bases). There are 15 residues in the CDR3. Germline CDR1 is ENHRY and CDR2 is SYGVKD. With 1 base removed from V and 7 bases from J, the gap between germline ends came to 16 bases. The CDR3 nucleotides are TGTGCCATCAGTGAGTGGGCACAGGGAGCTCGTGGCTACACCTTC. It yields the protein CAISEWAQGARGYTF.

This clonotype occurred many times. The chain joins TRBV27 to TRBJ2-3; 9 bases match TRBD2. The germline V gene has CDR1 MNHEY and CDR2 SMNVEV (reference sequence). The CDR3 has 18 amino acids. The trim removed 5 bases at V and 2 bases at J, leaving 14 bases unmatched. The CDR3 reads CASSLAYLSGRDTDTQYF. For the CDR3, the DNA is TGTGCCAGCAGTCTTGCCTACCTTAGCGGGAGAGACACAGATACGCAGTATTTT.

CDR3 in DNA: TGTGCCAGCTCACCTCTAGCGGGAGTAACGTTCTTC. It specifies CASSPLAGVTFF. The chain uses TRBV18 and TRBJ2-1, with 10 bases that match TRBD2. The V and J ends lost 3 bases and 15 bases, in that order; junction bases with no gene match: 5. The CDR3 is 12 amino acids. Germline CDR1 reads KGHSH; CDR2 reads LQKENI.

This clonotype was seen at least ten times. The gene calls are TRBV12-3 or TRBV12-4 and TRBJ1-4; D is perhaps TRBD1 (5 bases). V was pared by 5 bases and J by 6 bases, with 16 bases between. The CDR3 sequence is 15 residues long. CDR3 residues: CASSNRQFEYEKLFF. CDR3 DNA: TGTGCCAGCAGTAACCGACAGTTCGAGTATGAAAAACTGTTTTTT.

The V call is TRBV20-1, the J call TRBJ2-7; the D call may be TRBD1 or TRBD2 (5 bases each). V was trimmed by 1 base and J by 4 bases, leaving 14 bases between them. The CDR3 contains 14 residues. CDR1 and CDR2 from the germline V gene are DFQATT and SNEGSKA (reference sequence). CDR3 amino acids: CSARGEGDPYEQYF. Here the CDR3 DNA reads TGCAGTGCTAGAGGGGAAGGGGACCCATACGAGCAGTACTTC.

The V and J genes are TRBV29-1 and TRBJ2-5; possibly TRBD1 or TRBD2 for D (5 bases each). Germline assignment: CDR1 SQVTM and CDR2 ANQGSEA. Trimming removed 4 bases at V and 5 bases at J, with 11 bases between. The CDR3 runs 12 residues. CDR3 residues: CSVAGGSETQYF. The CDR3 DNA reads TGCAGCGTTGCTGGGGGATCGGAGACCCAGTACTTC.